These 7 T cell receptor beta chains came from one sample sequenced in a study of OX40 agonist ivuxolimab in advanced cancers. This table comes from immunoSEQ multiplex PCR, and its TCRdb copy is limited to in-frame clones, with some not included. The table includes fewer than 55,000 clones, roughly 80% detected once. The sequencing used CD4+ or CD8+ T cells sorted from blood, collected in a trial of the OX40 agonist ivuxolimab. The receptors shown here come from an adult with an advanced solid tumor such as melanoma, head and neck, liver or kidney cancer.

This clone was seen a few times. The gene calls are TRBV19 and TRBJ1-1; D perhaps matches TRBD1 (5 bases). This CDR3 contains 12 residues. Germline V gene data show CDR1 as LNHDA and CDR2 as SQIVND (reference sequence). V lost 11 bases and J 10 bases, leaving 20 bases between the germline ends. Here the CDR3 reads CASSWPSQGAFF. In DNA form, the CDR3 reads TGTGCCTCCTCGTGGCCCAGCCAGGGAGCTTTCTTT.

The V gene is TRBV5-6, the J gene TRBJ2-2; 9 bases match TRBD1. Germline trimming cut 1 base from V and 7 bases from J; bases unmatched to any gene: 8. Germline values: CDR1 SGHDT, CDR2 YYEEEE. There are 16 residues in the CDR3. The CDR3 loop is CASSLSGTGRNGELFF. The CDR3 DNA is TGTGCCAGCAGCTTGTCTGGGACAGGGAGGAACGGGGAGCTGTTTTTT.

The CDR3 here is CAITDKAGGPDEQYF. CDR3 nucleotide sequence: TGTGCCATCACGGATAAAGCGGGAGGGCCGGATGAGCAGTACTTC. J is TRBJ2-7 and V is TRBV10-3; 10 nucleotides agree with TRBD2. CDR3 length: 15 residues. The germline V gene encodes CDR1 ENHRY and CDR2 SYGVKD. V lost 7 bases and J lost 7; bases outside the gene matches: 13.

The chain recombines TRBV29-1 with TRBJ1-1; TRBD1 aligns across 10 bases. Germline CDR1 reads SQVTM; CDR2 reads ANQGSEA. After removal of 4 bases from V and 1 base from J, the junction contained 3 bases not matched to a gene. The CDR3 length is 14 residues. CDR3 residues: CSVVRQGANTEAFF. The CDR3 DNA reads as TGCAGCGTTGTACGACAGGGGGCGAACACTGAAGCTTTCTTT.

The chain employs TRBV19 and TRBJ2-1; TRBD2 matches 11 bases. Losses at the gene ends were 6 bases for V and 3 bases for J; bases not matched to a gene: 7. Germline lookup yields CDR1 LNHDA and CDR2 SQIVND (reference sequence). This CDR3 region has 16 residues. CDR3 in amino acids: CASSLSGRARYNEQFF. CDR3 DNA sequence: TGTGCCAGTAGCCTTAGCGGGAGGGCCCGCTACAATGAGCAGTTCTTC.

The V gene is TRBV28, the J gene TRBJ2-4, with TRBD2 as a possible D gene (5 bases). Deletions cut 3 bases from V and 6 bases from J, with 15 bases between. The V gene's germline CDR1 is MDHEN and CDR2 SYDVKM. CDR3 length: 15 amino acids. CDR3 in DNA: TGTGCCAGCAGTTTGTTCGGGGAAAAGGGAAACATTCAGTACTTC. Protein: CASSLFGEKGNIQYF.

The CDR3 nucleotides are TGTGCCAGCAGCTTGGGACGGTACAATGAGCAGTTCTTC. Encoded protein: CASSLGRYNEQFF. The J gene is TRBJ2-1, the V gene TRBV11-2; perhaps D is TRBD1 or TRBD2 (5 bases each). This CDR3 has 13 residues. The germline V gene encodes CDR1 SGHAT and CDR2 FQNNGV. V lost 3 bases and J 4 bases, leaving 7 bases between the germline ends.